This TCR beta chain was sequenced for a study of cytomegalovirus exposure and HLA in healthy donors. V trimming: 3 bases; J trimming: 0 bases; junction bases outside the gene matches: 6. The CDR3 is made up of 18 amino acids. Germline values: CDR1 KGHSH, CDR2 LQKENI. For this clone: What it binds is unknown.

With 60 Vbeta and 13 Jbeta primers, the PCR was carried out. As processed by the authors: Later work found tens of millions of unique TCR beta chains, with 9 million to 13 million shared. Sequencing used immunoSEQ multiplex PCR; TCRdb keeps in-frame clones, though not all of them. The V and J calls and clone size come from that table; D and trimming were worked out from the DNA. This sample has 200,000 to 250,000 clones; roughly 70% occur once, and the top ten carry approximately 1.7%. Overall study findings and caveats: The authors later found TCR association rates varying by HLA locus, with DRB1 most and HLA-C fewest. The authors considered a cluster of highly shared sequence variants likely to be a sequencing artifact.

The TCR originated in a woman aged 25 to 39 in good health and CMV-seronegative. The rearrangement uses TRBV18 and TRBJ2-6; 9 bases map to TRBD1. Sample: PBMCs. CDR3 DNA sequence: TGTGCCAGCTCACCCATGGGACAGGGAATCTCTGGGGCCAACGTCCTGACTTTC. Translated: CASSPMGQGISGANVLTF.